The clone carrying this T cell receptor (beta chain) was found many times. This sample was taken from a study of low-dose radiotherapy and immunotherapy resistance in tumors. Study-level background: Radiation delivery to Cohort 1 consisted of 0.5 Gy per fraction every 2 weeks, summing to 6.5 Gy.

Primers targeting TRAV and TRBV primed first-strand cDNA, covering alpha and beta chains. TCR amplification ran approximately 20 PCR cycles using constant-region and V-primer adapter primers. TCRdb re-analysed the reads in MiXCR, keeping a single row per CDR3 protein. The top ten hold 5.5% to 6.5% of the sample, which has about 60,000 distinct CDR3 sequences, under 30% seen once. The time point denotes: before trial treatment. The receptor comes from a male donor with prostate cancer. This specimen was PBMCs, taken before treatment.

In DNA, the CDR3 is TGTGCCTGGAGTGTGGATCAGAAAAACATTCAGTACTTC. It codes for CAWSVDQKNIQYF. This chain joins TRBV30 and TRBJ2-4; D is unclear. CDR3 length: 13 amino acids. Germline CDR1 is GTSNPN and CDR2 is SVGIG (reference sequence). V lost 0 bases and J 4 bases, leaving 7 bases between the germline ends.